A selection of T cell receptor beta chains follows, all from one sample in a study of blood T cell repertoires in COVID-19. Sequencing used immunoSEQ multiplex PCR; TCRdb keeps in-frame clones, though not all of them. The profile shows roughly 190,000 clones, 87% of them singletons. The sequenced sample was PBMCs or T cells enriched from blood (not recorded which). These receptors were taken from a woman in her thirties who had recovered from COVID-19. CDR3s include the opening cysteine and the closing phenylalanine or tryptophan. Each record gives: clone size, V gene, D gene, J gene, CDR3 protein, CDR3 DNA. D genes are given only for firm matches. Only some rows state a clone size, as once, few, many or a class for expanded clones.

>NA|TRBV5-1|NA|TRBJ1-6
CASSLALSYNSPLHF
TGCGCCAGCAGCTTAGCTCTCTCCTATAATTCACCCCTCCACTTT
>NA|TRBV9|TRBD1|TRBJ1-2
CASSAYRGLVGYTF
TGTGCCAGCAGCGCATACAGGGGGCTTGTTGGCTACACCTTC
>NA|TRBV4-2|NA|TRBJ1-2
CASSQDVAGGLDGYTF
TGTGCCAGCAGCCAAGACGTGGCAGGAGGGCTAGACGGCTACACCTTC
>NA|TRBV7-7|TRBD1|TRBJ1-6
CASSLVGQGVISYNSPLHF
TGTGCCAGCAGCTTAGTTGGGCAGGGGGTCATCTCCTATAATTCACCCCTCCACTTT
>NA|TRBV6-6|NA|TRBJ1-3
CASSYGLRVSGNTIYF
TGTGCCAGCAGTTATGGGCTCCGTGTCTCTGGAAACACCATATATTTT
>NA|TRBV7-6|NA|TRBJ1-5
CASSQPQTGGNQPQHF
TGTGCCAGCAGCCAGCCCCAGACAGGAGGCAATCAGCCCCAGCATTTT
>NA|TRBV19|NA|TRBJ1-1
CASSIDRGPAEAFF
TGTGCCAGTAGTATAGACAGGGGTCCAGCTGAAGCTTTCTTT
>NA|TRBV11-2|NA|TRBJ1-1
CASSLVRQSSEAFF
TGTGCCAGCAGCTTAGTCCGACAGTCCTCTGAAGCTTTCTTT
>NA|TRBV12-3/TRBV12-4|TRBD1|TRBJ1-1
CASSRTGRTEAFF
TGTGCCAGCAGCCGGACAGGGCGGACTGAAGCTTTCTTT
>NA|TRBV4-3|TRBD1|TRBJ2-7
CASSHRSGTGGLEQYF
TGCGCCAGCAGCCATCGCTCCGGGACAGGGGGGTTGGAGCAGTACTTC
>NA|TRBV25-1|NA|TRBJ1-2
CASSGTARGGYTF
TGTGCCAGCAGTGGGACTGCCAGAGGAGGCTACACCTTC
>once|TRBV7-2|TRBD2|TRBJ2-7
CASSIGTSGIDPRSYEQYF
TGTGCCAGCAGCATAGGGACTAGCGGGATTGACCCTCGATCCTACGAGCAGTACTTC